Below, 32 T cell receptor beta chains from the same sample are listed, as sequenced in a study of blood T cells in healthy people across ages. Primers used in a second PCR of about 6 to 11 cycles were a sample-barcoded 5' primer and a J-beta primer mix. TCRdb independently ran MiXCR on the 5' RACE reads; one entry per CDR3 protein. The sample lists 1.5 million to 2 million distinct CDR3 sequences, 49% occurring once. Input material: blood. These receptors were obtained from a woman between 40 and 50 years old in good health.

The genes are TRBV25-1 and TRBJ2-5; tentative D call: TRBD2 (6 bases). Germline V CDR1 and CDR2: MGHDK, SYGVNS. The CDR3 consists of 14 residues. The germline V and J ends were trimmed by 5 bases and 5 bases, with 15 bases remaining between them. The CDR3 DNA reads TGTGCCAGCAGTCGCTTGGGGACTCGCGAGACCCAGTACTTC. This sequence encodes CASSRLGTRETQYF.

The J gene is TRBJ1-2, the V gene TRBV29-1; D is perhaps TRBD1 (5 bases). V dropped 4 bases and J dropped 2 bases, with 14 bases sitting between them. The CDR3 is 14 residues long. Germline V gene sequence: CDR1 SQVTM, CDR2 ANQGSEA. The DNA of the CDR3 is TGCAGCGTTGCTGAGGGACGGCAAAACTATGGCTACACCTTC. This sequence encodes CSVAEGRQNYGYTF.

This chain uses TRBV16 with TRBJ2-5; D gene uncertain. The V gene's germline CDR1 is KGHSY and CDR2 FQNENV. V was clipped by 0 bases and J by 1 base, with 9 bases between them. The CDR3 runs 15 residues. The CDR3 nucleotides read TGTGCCAGCAGCCAATCCCTGGAGACCCAAGAGACCCAGTACTTC. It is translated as CASSQSLETQETQYF. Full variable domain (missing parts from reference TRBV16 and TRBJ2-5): GEEVAQTPKHLVRGEGQKAKLYCAPIKGHSYVFWYQQVLKNEFKFLISFQNENVFDETGMPKERFSAKCLPNSPCSLEIQATKLEDSAVYFCASSQSLETQETQYFGPGTRLLVL.

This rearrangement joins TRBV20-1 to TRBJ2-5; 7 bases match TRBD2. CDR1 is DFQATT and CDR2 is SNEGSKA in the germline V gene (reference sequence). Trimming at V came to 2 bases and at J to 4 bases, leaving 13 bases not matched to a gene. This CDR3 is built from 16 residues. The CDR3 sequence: CSARFNGEGLGETQYF. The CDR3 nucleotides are TGCAGTGCTAGATTTAACGGGGAGGGGTTGGGAGAGACCCAGTACTTC.

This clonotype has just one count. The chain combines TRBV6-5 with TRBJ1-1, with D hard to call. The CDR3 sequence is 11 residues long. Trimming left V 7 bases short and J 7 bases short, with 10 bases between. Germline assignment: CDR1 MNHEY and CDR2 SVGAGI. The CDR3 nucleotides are TGTGCCAGCAAACGGTTGGGTGAAGCTTTCTTT. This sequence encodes CASKRLGEAFF.

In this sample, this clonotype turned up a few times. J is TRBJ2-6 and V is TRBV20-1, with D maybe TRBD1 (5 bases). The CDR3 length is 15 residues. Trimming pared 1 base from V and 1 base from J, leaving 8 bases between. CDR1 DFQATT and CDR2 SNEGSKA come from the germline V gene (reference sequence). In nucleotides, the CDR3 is TGCAGTGCTAGAGGATCAGGGTCTGGGGCCAACGTCCTGACTTTC. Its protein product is CSARGSGSGANVLTF.

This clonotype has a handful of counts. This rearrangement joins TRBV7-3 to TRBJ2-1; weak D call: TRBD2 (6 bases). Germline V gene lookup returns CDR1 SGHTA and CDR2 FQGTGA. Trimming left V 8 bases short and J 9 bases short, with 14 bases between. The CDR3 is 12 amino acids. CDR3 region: CASSHAEGEQFF. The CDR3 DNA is TGTGCCAGCTCCCATGCGGAGGGTGAGCAGTTCTTC.

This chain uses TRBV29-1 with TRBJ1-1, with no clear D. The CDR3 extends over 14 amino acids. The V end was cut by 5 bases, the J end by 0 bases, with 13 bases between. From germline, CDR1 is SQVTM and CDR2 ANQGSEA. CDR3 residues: CSVSKTIMNTEAFF. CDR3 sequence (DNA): TGCAGCGTTTCCAAGACCATAATGAACACTGAAGCTTTCTTT.

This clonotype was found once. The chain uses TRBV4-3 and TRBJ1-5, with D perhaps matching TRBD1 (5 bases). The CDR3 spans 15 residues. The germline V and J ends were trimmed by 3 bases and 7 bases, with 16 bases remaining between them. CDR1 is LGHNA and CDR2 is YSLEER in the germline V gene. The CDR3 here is CASSHDRQGGQPQHF. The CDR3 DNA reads TGCGCCAGCAGCCACGACCGGCAGGGCGGACAGCCCCAGCATTTT.

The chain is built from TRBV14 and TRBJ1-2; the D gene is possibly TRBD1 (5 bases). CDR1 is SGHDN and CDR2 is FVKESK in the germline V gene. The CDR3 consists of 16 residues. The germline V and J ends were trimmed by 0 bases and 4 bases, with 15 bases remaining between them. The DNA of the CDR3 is TGTGCCAGCAGCCAAGAAAGTATCCGGGGGATCTATGGCTACACCTTC. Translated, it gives CASSQESIRGIYGYTF.

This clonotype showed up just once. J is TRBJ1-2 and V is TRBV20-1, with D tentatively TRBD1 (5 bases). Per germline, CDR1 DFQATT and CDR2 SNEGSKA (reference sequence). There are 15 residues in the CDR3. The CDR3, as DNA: TGCAACCCCGGTCAGGGTCCGAGGAACGCCCATGGCTACACCTTC. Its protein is CNPGQGPRNAHGYTF.

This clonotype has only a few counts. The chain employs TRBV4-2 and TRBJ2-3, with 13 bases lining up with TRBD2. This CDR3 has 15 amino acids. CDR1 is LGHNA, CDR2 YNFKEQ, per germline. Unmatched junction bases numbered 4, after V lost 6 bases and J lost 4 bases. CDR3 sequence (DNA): TGTGCCAGCAGTCGGACTAGCGGGAGTGCAGATACGCAGTATTTT. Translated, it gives CASSRTSGSADTQYF.

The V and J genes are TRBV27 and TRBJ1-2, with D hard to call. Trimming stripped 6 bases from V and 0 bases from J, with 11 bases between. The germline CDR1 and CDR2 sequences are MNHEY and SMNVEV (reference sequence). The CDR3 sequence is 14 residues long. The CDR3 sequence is CASRGSGTNYGYTF. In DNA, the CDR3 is TGTGCCAGCAGAGGGTCAGGAACTAACTATGGCTACACCTTC.

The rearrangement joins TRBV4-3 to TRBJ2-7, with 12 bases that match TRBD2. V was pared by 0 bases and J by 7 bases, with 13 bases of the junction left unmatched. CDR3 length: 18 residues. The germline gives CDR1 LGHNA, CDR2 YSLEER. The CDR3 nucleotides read TGCGCCAGCAGCCAAGATGAGCTAGCGGGGGGGCTTGACAATGAGCAGTACTTC. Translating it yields CASSQDELAGGLDNEQYF.

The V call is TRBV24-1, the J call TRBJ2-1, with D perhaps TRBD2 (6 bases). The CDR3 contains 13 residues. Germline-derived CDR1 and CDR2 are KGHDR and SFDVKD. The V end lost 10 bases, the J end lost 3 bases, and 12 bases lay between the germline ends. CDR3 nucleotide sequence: TGTGCCACAGGGGACGGGAGCTACAATGAGCAGTTCTTC. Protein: CATGDGSYNEQFF.

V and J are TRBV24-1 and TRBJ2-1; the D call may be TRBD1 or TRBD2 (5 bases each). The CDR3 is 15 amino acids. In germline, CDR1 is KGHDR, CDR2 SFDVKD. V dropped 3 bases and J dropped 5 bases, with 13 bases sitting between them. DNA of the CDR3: TGTGCCACCAGTGATCCGGGACCGGAGGACAATGAGCAGTTCTTC. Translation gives CATSDPGPEDNEQFF.

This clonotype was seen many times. CDR3: CASSQGHSYEQYF. The CDR3, as DNA: TGTGCCAGCAGCCAAGGACACTCCTACGAGCAGTACTTC. The chain joins TRBV3-1 to TRBJ2-7; D uncertain. Deletions cut 1 base from V and 0 bases from J, with 4 bases between. This CDR3 has 13 amino acids. Germline CDR1 is LGHDT and CDR2 is YNNKEL (reference sequence).

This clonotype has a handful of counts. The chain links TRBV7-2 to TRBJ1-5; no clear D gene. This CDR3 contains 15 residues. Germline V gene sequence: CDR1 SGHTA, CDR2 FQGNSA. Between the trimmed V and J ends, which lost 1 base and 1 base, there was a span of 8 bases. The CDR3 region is CASSLGAGSNQPQHF. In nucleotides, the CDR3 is TGTGCCAGCAGCTTAGGTGCAGGAAGCAATCAGCCCCAGCATTTT.

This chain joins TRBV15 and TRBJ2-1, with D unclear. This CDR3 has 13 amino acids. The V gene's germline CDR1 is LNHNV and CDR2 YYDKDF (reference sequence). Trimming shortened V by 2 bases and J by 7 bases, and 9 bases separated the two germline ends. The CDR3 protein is CATSRLVTNEQFF. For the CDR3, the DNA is TGTGCCACCAGCAGACTAGTTACAAATGAGCAGTTCTTC.

In DNA, the CDR3 is TGTGCCAGCAGTGAACCTCGAACGGAGCCGATCCTAACTAGCACAGATACGCAGTATTTT. Its translation is CASSEPRTEPILTSTDTQYF. This chain joins TRBV2 and TRBJ2-3; the D is unclear. The CDR3 spans 20 residues. From germline, CDR1 is SNHLY and CDR2 FYNNEI. The V and J ends lost 2 bases and 0 bases respectively, with 24 bases between them.

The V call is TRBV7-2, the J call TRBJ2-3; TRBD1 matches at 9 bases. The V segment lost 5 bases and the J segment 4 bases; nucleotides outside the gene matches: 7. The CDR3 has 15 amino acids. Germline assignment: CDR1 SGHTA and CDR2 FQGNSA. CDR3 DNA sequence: TGTGCCAGCAGCCAAACAGGGGGCGGGGCAGATACGCAGTATTTT. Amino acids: CASSQTGGGADTQYF.

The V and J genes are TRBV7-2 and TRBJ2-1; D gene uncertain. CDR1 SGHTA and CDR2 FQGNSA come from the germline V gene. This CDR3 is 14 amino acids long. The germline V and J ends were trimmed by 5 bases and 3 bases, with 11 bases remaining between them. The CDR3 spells CASSRTRNYNEQFF. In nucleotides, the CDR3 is TGTGCCAGCAGCCGAACCAGAAACTACAATGAGCAGTTCTTC.

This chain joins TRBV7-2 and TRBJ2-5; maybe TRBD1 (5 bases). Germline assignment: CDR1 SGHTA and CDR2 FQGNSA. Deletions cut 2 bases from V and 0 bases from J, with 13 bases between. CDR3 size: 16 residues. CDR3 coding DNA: TGTGCCAGCAGCTTACCGACAAGGGGAAACCAAGAGACCCAGTACTTC. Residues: CASSLPTRGNQETQYF.

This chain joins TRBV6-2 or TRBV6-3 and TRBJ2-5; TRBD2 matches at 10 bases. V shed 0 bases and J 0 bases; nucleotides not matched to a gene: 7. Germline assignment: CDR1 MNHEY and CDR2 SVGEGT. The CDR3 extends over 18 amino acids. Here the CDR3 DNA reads TGTGCCAGCAGTTACTCGAGTAGGCTAGCGGGGGACCAAGAGACCCAGTACTTC. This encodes CASSYSSRLAGDQETQYF.

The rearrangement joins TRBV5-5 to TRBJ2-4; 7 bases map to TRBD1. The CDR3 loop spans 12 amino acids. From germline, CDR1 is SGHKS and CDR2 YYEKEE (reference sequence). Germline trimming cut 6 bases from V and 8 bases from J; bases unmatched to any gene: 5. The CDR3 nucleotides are TGTGCCAGCACCGGGGACAGTGACATTCAGTACTTC. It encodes CASTGDSDIQYF.

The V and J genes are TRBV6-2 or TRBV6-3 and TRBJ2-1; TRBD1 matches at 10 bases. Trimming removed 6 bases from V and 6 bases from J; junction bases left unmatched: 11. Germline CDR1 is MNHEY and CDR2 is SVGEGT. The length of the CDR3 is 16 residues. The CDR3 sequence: CASRPMTGGGINEQFF. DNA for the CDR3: TGTGCCAGCAGGCCGATGACAGGGGGCGGAATCAATGAGCAGTTCTTC.

Here the CDR3 reads CASSLGASSAGANVLTF. The DNA for the CDR3 is TGCGCCAGCAGCTTGGGGGCTTCGTCGGCTGGGGCCAACGTCCTGACTTTC. This chain joins TRBV5-1 and TRBJ2-6; D is uncertain. This CDR3 contains 17 residues. CDR1 SGHRS and CDR2 YFSETQ come from the germline V gene. The V end lost 0 bases, the J end lost 2 bases, and 12 bases lay between the germline ends.

The DNA of the CDR3 is TGCAGTGCTAGAGATCGGGTCGAGGCTAGCACAGATACGCAGTATTTT. It specifies CSARDRVEASTDTQYF. The chain has TRBV20-1 and TRBJ2-3; no clear D. Germline V lookup: CDR1 DFQATT, CDR2 SNEGSKA (reference sequence). Trimming removed 0 bases at V and 0 bases at J, with 13 bases between. The CDR3 extends over 16 amino acids.

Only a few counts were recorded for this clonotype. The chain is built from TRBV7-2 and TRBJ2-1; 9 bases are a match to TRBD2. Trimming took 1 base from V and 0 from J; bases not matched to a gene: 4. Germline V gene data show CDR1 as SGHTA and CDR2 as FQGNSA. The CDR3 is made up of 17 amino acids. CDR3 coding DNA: TGTGCCAGCAGCTTAGAACGCGGGGGGGCCTCCTACAATGAGCAGTTCTTC. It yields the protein CASSLERGGASYNEQFF. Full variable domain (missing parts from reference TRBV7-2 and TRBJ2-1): GAGVSQSPSNKVTEKGKDVELRCDPISGHTALYWYRQSLGQGLEFLIYFQGNSAPDKSGLPSDRFSAERTGGSVSTLTIQRTQQEDSAVYLCASSLERGGASYNEQFFGPGTRLTVL.

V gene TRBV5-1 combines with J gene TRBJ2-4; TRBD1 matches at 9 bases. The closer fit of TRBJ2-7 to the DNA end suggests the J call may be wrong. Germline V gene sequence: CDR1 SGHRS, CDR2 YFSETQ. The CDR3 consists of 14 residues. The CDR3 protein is CASSPETGGYEQYF. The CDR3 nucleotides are TGCGCCAGCAGCCCCGAGACAGGGGGCTACGAGCAGTACTTC.

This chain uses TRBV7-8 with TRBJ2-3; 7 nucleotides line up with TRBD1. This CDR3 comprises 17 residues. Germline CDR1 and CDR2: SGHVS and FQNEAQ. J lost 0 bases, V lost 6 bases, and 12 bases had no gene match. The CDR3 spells CASRLLGQFSSTDTQYF. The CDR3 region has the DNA TGTGCCAGCAGGTTATTGGGACAGTTCAGCAGCACAGATACGCAGTATTTT.

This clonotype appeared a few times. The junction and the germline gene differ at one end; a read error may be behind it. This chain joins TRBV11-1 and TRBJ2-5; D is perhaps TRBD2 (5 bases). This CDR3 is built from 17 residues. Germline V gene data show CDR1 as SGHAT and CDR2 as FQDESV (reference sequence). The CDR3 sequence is CASSLSAKRMRLETQYF. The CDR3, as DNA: TGTGCCAGTAGCTTAAGCGCGAAGCGGATGAGACTAGAGACCCAGTACTTC.